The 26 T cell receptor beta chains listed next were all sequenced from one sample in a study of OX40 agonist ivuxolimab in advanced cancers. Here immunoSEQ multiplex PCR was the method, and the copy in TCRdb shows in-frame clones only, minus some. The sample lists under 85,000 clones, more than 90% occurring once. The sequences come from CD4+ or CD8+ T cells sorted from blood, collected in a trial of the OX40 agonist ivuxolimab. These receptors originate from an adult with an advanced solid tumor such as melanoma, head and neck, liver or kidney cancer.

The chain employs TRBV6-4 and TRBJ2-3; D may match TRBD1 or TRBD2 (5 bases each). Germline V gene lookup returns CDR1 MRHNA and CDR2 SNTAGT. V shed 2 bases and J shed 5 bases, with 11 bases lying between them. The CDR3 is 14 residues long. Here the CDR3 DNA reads TGTGCCAGCAGTGACGGGGGAGTGCAAGATACGCAGTATTTT. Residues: CASSDGGVQDTQYF.

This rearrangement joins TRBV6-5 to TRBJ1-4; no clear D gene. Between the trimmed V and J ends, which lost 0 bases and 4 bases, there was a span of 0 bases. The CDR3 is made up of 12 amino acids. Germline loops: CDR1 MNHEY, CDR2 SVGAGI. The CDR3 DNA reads TGTGCCAGCAGTTACTCTAATGAAAAACTGTTTTTT. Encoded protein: CASSYSNEKLFF.

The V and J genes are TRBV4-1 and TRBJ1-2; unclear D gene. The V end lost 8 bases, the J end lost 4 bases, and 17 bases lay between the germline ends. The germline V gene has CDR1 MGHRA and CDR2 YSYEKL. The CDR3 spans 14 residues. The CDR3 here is CASGLSPVGYGYTF. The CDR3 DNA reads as TGCGCCAGCGGCTTATCGCCGGTAGGCTATGGCTACACCTTC.

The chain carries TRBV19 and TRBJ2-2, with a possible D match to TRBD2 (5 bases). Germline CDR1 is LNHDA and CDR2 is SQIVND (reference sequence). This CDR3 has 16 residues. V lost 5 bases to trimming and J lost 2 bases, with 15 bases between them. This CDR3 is CASSFRTSFNTGELFF. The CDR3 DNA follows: TGTGCCAGTAGTTTCCGGACTTCGTTCAACACCGGGGAGCTGTTTTTT.

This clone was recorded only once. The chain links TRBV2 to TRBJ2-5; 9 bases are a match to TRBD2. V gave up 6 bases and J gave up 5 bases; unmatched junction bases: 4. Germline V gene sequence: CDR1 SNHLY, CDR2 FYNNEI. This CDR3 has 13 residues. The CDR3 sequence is CASRNSGSETQYF. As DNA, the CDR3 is TGTGCCAGCAGGAATAGCGGGAGTGAGACCCAGTACTTC.

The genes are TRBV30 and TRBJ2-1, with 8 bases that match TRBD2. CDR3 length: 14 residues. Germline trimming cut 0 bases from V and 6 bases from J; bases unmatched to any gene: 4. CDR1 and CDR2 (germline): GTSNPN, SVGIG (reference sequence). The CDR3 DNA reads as TGTGCCTGGAGTGTGGGGCTAGCGGGCAATGAGCAGTTCTTC. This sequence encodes CAWSVGLAGNEQFF.

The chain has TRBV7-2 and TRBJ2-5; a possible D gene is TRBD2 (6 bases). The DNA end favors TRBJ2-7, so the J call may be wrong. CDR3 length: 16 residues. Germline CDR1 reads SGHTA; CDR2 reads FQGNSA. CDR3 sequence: CASSLGGARVLYEQYF. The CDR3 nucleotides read TGTGCCAGCAGCTTAGGCGGGGCTAGGGTTCTGTACGAGCAGTACTTC.

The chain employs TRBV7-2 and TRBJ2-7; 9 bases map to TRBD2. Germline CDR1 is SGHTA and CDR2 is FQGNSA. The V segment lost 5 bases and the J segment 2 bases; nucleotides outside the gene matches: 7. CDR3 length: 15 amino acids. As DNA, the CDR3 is TGTGCCAGCAGCCCGACTAGCGGAAATCCCTACGAGCAGTACTTC. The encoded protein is CASSPTSGNPYEQYF.

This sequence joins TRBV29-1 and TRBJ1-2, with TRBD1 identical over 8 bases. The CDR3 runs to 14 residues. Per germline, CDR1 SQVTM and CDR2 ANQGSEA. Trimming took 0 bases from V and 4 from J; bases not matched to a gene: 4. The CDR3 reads CSVEDRGRGYGYTF. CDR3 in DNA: TGCAGCGTTGAAGACAGGGGGCGAGGCTATGGCTACACCTTC.

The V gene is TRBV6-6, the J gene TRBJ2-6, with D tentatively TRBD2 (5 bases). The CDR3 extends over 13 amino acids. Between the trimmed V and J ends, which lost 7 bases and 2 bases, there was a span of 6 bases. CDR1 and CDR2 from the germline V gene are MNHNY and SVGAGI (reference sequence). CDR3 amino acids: CASKEAGANVLTF. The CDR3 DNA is TGTGCCAGCAAGGAGGCTGGGGCCAACGTCCTGACTTTC.

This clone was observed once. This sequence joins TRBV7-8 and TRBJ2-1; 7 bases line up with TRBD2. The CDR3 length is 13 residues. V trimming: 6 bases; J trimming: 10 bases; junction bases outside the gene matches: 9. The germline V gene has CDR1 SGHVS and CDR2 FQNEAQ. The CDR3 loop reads CASRDPSGREQFF. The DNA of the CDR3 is TGTGCCAGCAGGGACCCTAGCGGACGGGAGCAGTTCTTC.

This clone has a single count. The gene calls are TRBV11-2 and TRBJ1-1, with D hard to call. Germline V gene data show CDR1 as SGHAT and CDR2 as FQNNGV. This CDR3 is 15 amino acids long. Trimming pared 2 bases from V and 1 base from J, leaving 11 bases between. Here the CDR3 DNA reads TGTGCCAGCAGCTTACCTAGGAGGCAGAACACTGAAGCTTTCTTT. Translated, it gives CASSLPRRQNTEAFF.

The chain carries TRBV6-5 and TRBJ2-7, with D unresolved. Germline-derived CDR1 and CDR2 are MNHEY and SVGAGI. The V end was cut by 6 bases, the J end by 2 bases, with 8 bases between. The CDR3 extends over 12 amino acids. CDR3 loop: CASSFFAYEQYF. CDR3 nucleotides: TGTGCCAGCAGCTTTTTTGCCTACGAGCAGTACTTC.

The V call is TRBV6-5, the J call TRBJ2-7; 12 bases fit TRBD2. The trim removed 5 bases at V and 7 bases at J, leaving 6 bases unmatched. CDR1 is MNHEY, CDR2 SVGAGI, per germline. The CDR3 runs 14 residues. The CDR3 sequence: CASSRLAGEHEQYF. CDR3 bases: TGTGCCAGCAGTCGACTAGCGGGAGAACATGAGCAGTACTTC.

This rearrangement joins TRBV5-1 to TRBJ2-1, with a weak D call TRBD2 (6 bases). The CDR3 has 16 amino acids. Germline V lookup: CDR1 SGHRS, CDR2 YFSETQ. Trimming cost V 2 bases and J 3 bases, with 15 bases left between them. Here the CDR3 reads CASSLSTGTGYNEQFF. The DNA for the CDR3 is TGCGCCAGCAGCTTATCCACCGGGACTGGCTACAATGAGCAGTTCTTC.

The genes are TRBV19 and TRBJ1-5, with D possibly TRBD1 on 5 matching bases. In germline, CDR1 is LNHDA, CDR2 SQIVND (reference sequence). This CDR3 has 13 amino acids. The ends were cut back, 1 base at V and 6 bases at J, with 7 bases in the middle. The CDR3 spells CASSIGGGQPQHF. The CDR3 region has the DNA TGTGCCAGTAGTATAGGGGGCGGTCAGCCCCAGCATTTT.

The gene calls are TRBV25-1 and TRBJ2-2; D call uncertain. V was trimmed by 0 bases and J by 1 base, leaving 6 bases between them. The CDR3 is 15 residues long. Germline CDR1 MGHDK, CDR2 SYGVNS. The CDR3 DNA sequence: TGTGCCAGCAGTGAATACCTAGGGAACACCGGGGAGCTGTTTTTT. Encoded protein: CASSEYLGNTGELFF.

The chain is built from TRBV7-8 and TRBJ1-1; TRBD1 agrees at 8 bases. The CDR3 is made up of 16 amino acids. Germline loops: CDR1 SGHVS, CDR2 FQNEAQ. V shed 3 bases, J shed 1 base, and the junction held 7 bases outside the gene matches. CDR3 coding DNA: TGTGCCAGCAGCTTTCAGGGGGCGAGGAGGAACACTGAAGCTTTCTTT. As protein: CASSFQGARRNTEAFF.

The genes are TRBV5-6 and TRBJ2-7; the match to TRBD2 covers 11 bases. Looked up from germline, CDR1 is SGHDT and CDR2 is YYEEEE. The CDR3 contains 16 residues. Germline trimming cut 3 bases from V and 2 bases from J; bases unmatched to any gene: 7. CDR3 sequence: CASSSTSGVITYEQYF. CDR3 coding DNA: TGTGCCAGCAGCTCGACTAGCGGGGTCATTACCTACGAGCAGTACTTC.

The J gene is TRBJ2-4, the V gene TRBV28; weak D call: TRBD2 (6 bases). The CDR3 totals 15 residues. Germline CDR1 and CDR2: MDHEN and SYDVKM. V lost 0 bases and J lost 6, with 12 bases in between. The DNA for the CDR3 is TGTGCCAGCAGTTTATGGCAGGGAGCGGGAAACATTCAGTACTTC. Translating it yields CASSLWQGAGNIQYF.

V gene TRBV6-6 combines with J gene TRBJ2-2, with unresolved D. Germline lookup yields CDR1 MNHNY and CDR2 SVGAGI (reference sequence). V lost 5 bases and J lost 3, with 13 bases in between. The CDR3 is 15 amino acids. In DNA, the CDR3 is TGTGCCAGCAGTAGTTCGGGTGTATACACCGGGGAGCTGTTTTTT. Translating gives CASSSSGVYTGELFF.

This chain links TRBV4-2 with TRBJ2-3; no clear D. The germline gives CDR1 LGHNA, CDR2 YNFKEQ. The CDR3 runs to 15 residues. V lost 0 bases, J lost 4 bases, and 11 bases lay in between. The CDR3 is CASSQDYVVSDTQYF. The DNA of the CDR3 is TGTGCCAGCAGCCAAGATTACGTCGTCTCAGATACGCAGTATTTT.

The CDR3 reads CASSSQGNEQFF. CDR3 nucleotide sequence: TGTGCCAGCAGTTCCCAGGGTAATGAGCAGTTCTTC. The chain joins TRBV7-2 to TRBJ2-1, with D possibly matching TRBD1 (5 bases). Germline loops: CDR1 SGHTA, CDR2 FQGNSA. The CDR3 totals 12 residues. V lost 6 bases to trimming and J lost 7 bases, with 10 bases between them.

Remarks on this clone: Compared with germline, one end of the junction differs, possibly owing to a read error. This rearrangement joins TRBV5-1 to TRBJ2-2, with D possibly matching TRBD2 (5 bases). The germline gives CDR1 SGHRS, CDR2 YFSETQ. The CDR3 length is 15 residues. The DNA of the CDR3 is TGCGCCAGCAGCTTGGGACCGGGGAACGCCGGGGAGCTGTTTTTT. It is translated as CASSLGPGNAGELFF.

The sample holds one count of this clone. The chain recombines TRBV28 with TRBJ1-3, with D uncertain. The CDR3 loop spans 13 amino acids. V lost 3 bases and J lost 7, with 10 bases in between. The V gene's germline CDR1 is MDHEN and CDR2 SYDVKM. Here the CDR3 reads CASSFTGRNTIYF. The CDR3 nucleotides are TGTGCCAGCAGTTTTACCGGGCGGAACACCATATATTTT.

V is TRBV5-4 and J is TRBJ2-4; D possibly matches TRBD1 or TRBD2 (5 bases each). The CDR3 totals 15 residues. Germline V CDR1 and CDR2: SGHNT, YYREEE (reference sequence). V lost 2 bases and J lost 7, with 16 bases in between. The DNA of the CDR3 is TGTGCCAGCAGCTTAGGGTTCGGGACGGGGAACATTCAGTACTTC. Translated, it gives CASSLGFGTGNIQYF. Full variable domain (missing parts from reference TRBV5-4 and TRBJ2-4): ETGVTQSPTHLIKTRGQQVTLRCSSQSGHNTVSWYQQALGQGPQFIFQYYREEENGRGNFPPRFSGLQFPNYSSELNVNALELDDSALYLCASSLGFGTGNIQYFGAGTRLSVL.